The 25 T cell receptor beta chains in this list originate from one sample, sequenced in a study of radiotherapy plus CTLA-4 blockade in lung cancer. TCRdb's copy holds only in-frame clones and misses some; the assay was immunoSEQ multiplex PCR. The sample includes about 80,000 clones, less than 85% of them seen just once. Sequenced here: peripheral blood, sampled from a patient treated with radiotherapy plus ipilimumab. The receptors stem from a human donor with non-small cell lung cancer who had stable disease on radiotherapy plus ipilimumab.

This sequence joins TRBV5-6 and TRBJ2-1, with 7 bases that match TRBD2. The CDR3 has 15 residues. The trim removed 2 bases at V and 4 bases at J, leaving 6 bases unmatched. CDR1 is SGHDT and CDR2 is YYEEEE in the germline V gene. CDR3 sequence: CASSFSASGYNEQFF. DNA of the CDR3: TGTGCCAGCAGCTTCTCGGCTAGCGGTTACAATGAGCAGTTCTTC.

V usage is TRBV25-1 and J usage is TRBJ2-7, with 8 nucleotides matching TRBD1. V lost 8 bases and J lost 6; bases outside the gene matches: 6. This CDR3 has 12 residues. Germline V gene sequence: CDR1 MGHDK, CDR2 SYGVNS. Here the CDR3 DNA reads TGTGCCAGCGACAGGGGTATCGGCGAGCAGTACTTC. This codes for CASDRGIGEQYF.

Here the CDR3 reads CASKGDATNEKLFF. Written as DNA, the CDR3 is TGTGCCAGCAAGGGGGATGCAACTAATGAAAAACTGTTTTTT. The chain couples TRBV27 to TRBJ1-4, with D perhaps matching TRBD1 (6 bases). Deletions cut 7 bases from V and 0 bases from J, with 9 bases between. Germline V lookup: CDR1 MNHEY, CDR2 SMNVEV (reference sequence). CDR3 length: 14 amino acids.

The CDR3 region is CASSLSTGSEKLFF. CDR3 DNA sequence: TGTGCCAGCAGCTTATCCACCGGCAGCGAAAAACTGTTTTTT. J is TRBJ1-4 and V is TRBV11-2; D is unresolved. Germline lookup yields CDR1 SGHAT and CDR2 FQNNGV. V was cut by 2 bases and J by 8 bases, with 12 bases left in between. The CDR3 has 14 residues.

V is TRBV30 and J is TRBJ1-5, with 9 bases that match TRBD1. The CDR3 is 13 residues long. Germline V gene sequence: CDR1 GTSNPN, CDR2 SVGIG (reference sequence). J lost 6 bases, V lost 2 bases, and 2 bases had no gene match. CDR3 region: CAWSSTGGQPQHF. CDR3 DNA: TGTGCCTGGAGTTCGACAGGGGGTCAGCCCCAGCATTTT.

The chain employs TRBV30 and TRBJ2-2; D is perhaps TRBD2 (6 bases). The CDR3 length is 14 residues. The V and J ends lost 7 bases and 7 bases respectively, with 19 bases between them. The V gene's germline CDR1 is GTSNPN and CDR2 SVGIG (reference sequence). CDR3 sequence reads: CASRPGGNLGELFF. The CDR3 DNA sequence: TGTGCCTCCAGACCTGGGGGGAACCTCGGGGAGCTGTTTTTT.

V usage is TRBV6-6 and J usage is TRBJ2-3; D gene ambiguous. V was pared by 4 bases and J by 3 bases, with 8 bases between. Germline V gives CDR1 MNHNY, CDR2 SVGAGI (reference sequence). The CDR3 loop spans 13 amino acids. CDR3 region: CASSSHRTDTQYF. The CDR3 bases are TGTGCCAGCAGTTCACATAGAACAGATACGCAGTATTTT.

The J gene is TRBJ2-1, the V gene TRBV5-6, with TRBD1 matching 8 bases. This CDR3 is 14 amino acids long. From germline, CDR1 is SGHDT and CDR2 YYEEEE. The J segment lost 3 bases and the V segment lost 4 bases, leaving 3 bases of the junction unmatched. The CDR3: CASSVTGVYNEQFF. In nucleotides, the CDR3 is TGTGCCAGCAGCGTGACAGGGGTCTACAATGAGCAGTTCTTC.

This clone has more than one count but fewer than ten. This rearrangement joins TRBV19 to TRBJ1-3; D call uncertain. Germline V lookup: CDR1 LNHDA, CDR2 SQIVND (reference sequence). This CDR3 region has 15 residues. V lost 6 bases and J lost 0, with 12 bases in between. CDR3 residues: CASSLDGFSGNTIYF. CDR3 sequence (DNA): TGTGCCAGTAGCTTGGACGGATTCTCTGGAAACACCATATATTTT. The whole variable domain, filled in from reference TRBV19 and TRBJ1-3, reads DGGITQSPKYLFRKEGQNVTLSCEQNLNHDAMYWYRQDPGQGLRLIYYSQIVNDFQKGDIAEGYSVSREKKESFPLTVTSAQKNPTAFYLCASSLDGFSGNTIYFGEGSWLTVV.

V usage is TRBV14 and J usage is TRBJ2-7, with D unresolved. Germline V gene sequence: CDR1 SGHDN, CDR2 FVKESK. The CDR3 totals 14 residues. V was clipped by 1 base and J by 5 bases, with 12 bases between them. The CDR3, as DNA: TGTGCCAGCAGCCAAGGCCACAGAAACCACGAGCAGTACTTC. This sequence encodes CASSQGHRNHEQYF.

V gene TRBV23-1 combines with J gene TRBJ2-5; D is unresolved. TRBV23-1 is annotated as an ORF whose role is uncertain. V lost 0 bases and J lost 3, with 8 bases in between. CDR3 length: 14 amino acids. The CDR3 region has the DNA TGCGCCAGCAGTCAATCGTGCAGTAAAGAGACCCAGTACTTC. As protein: CASSQSCSKETQYF.

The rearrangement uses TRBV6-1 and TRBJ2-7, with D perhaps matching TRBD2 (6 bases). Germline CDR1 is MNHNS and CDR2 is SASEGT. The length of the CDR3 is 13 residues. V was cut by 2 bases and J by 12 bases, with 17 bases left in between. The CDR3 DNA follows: TGTGCCAGCAGTGAAAGCGGGCCCCATCGGCGGTACTTC. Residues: CASSESGPHRRYF.

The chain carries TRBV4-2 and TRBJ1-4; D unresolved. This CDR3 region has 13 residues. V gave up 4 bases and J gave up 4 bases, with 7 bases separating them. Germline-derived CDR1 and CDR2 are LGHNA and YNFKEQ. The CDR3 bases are TGTGCCAGCAGCCCAGTCAGTAATGAAAAACTGTTTTTT. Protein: CASSPVSNEKLFF.

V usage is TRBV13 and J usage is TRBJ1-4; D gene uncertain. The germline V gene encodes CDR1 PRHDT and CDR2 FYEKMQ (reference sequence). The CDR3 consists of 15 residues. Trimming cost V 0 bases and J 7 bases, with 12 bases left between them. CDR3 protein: CASSLGTGRGEKLFF. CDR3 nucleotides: TGTGCCAGCAGCTTAGGAACGGGCCGAGGTGAAAAACTGTTTTTT. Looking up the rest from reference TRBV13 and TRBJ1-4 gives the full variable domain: AAGVIQSPRHLIKEKRETATLKCYPIPRHDTVYWYQQGPGQDPQFLISFYEKMQSDKGSIPDRFSAQQFSDYHSELNMSSLELGDSALYFCASSLGTGRGEKLFFGSGTQLSVL.

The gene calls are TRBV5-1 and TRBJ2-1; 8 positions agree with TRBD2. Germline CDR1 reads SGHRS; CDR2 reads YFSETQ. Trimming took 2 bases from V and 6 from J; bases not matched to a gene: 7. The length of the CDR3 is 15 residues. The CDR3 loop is CASSLVLAEGNEQFF. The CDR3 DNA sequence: TGCGCCAGCAGCTTAGTACTAGCGGAGGGCAATGAGCAGTTCTTC. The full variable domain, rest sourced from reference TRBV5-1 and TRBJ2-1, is KAGVTQTPRYLIKTRGQQVTLSCSPISGHRSVSWYQQTPGQGLQFLFEYFSETQRNKGNFPGRFSGRQFSNSRSEMNVSTLELGDSALYLCASSLVLAEGNEQFFGPGTRLTVL.

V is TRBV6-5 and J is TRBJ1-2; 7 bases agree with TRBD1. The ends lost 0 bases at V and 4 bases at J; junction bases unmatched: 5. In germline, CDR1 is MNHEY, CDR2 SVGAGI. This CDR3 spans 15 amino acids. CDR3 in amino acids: CASSYSRQGLYGYTF. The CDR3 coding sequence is TGTGCCAGCAGTTACTCGAGACAGGGCCTCTATGGCTACACCTTC.

This CDR3 is CASSERGPLSNQPQHF. Here the CDR3 DNA reads TGTGCCAGCAGTGAACGGGGGCCCCTTAGCAATCAGCCCCAGCATTTT. This chain links TRBV2 with TRBJ1-5, with D perhaps matching TRBD1 (6 bases). V shed 2 bases and J shed 0 bases, with 11 bases lying between them. This CDR3 contains 16 residues. Germline-derived CDR1 and CDR2 are SNHLY and FYNNEI.

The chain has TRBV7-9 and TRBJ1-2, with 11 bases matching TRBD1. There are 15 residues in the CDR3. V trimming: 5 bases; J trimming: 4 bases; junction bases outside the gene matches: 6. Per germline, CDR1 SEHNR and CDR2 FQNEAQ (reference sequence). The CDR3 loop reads CASSPPGQGVYGYTF. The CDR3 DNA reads TGTGCCAGCAGCCCCCCGGGACAGGGGGTCTATGGCTACACCTTC.

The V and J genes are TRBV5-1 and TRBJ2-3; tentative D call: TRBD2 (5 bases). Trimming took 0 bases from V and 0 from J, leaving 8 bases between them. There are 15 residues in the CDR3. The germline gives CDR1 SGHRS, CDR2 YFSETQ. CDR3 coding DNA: TGCGCCAGCAGCTTGGGGGAGCGGAGCACAGATACGCAGTATTTT. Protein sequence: CASSLGERSTDTQYF.

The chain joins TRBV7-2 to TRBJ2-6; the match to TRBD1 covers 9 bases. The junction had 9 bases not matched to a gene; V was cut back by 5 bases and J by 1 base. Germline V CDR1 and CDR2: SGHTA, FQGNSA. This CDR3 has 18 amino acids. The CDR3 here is CASSETGTGFSGANVLTF. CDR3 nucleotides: TGTGCCAGCAGCGAAACCGGGACAGGGTTTTCTGGGGCCAACGTCCTGACTTTC.

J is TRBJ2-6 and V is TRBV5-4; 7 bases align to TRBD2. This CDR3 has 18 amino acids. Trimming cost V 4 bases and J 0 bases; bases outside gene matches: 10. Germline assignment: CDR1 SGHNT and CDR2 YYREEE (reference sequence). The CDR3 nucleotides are TGTGCCAGCAGCACCGGGGGGTGGGCCGACTCTGGGGCCAACGTCCTGACTTTC. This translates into CASSTGGWADSGANVLTF. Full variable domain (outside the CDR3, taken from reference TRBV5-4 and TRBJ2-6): ETGVTQSPTHLIKTRGQQVTLRCSSQSGHNTVSWYQQALGQGPQFIFQYYREEENGRGNFPPRFSGLQFPNYSSELNVNALELDDSALYLCASSTGGWADSGANVLTFGAGSRLTVL.

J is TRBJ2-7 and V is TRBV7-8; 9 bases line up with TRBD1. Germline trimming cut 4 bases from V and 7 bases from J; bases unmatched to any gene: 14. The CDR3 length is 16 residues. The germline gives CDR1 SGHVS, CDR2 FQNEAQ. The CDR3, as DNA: TGTGCCAGCAGCTCAAAACCCGGGACAGGGATAAGTGAGCAGTACTTC. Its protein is CASSSKPGTGISEQYF. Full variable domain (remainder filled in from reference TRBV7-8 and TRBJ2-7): GAGVSQSPRYKVAKRGQDVALRCDPISGHVSLFWYQQALGQGPEFLTYFQNEAQLDKSGLPSDRFFAERPEGSVSTLKIQRTQQEDSAVYLCASSSKPGTGISEQYFGPGTRLTVT.

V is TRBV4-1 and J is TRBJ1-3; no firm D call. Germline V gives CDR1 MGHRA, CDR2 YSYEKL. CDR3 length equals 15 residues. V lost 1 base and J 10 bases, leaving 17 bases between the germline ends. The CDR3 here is CASSQAALGLSTIYF. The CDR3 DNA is TGCGCCAGCAGCCAAGCCGCTCTGGGTTTGTCGACCATATATTTT.

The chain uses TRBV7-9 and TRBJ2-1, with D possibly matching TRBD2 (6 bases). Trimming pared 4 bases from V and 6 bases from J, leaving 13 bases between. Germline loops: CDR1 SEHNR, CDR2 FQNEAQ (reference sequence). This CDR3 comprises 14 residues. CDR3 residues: CASSSGTFSNEQFF. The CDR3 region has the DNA TGTGCCAGCAGCTCTGGGACTTTCAGCAATGAGCAGTTCTTC.

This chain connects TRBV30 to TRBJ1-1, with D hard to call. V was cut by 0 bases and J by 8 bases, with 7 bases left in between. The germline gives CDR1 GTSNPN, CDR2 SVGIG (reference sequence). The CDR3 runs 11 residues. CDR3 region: CAWSVPPEAFF. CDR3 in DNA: TGTGCCTGGAGTGTACCCCCGGAAGCTTTCTTT.